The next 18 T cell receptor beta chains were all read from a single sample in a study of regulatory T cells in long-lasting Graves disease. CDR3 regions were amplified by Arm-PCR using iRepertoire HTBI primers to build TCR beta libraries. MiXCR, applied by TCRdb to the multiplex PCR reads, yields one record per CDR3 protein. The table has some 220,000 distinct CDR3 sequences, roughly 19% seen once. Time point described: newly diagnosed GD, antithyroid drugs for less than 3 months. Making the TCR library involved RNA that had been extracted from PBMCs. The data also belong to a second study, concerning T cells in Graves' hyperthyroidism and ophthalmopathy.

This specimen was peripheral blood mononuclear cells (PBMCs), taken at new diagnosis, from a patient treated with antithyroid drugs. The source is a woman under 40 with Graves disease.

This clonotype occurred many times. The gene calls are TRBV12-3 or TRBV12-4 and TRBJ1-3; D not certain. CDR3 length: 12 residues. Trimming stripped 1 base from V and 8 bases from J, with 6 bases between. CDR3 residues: CASSLDGYTIYF. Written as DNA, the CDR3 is TGTGCCAGCAGTTTAGACGGATACACCATATATTTT.

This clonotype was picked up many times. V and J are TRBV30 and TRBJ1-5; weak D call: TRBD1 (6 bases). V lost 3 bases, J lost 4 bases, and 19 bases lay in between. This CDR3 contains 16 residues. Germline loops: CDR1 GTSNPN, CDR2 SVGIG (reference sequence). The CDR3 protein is CAWRSGRGIENQPQHF. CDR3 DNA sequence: TGTGCCTGGAGATCGGGCAGGGGAATTGAGAATCAGCCCCAGCATTTT.

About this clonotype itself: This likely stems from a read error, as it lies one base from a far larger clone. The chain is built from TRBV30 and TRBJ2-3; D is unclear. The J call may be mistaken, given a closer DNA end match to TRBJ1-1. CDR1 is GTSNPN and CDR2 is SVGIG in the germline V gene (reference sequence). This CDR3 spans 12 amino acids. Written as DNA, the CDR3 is TGTGCCTGGAGTGTTGTGCGAACTGAAGCTTTCTTT. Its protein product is CAWSVVRTEAFF.

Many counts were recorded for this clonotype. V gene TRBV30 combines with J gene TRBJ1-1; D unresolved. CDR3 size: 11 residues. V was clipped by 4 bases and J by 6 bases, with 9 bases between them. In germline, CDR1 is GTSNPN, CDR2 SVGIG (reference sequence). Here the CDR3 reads CAWMWAAEAFF. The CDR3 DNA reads TGTGCCTGGATGTGGGCGGCTGAAGCTTTCTTT.

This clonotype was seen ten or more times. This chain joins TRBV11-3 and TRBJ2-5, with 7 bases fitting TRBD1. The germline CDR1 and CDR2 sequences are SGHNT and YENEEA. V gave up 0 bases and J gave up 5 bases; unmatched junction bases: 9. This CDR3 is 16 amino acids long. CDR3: CASSLDLPGGQETQYF. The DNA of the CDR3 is TGTGCCAGCAGCTTAGATTTACCAGGGGGTCAGGAGACCCAGTACTTC.

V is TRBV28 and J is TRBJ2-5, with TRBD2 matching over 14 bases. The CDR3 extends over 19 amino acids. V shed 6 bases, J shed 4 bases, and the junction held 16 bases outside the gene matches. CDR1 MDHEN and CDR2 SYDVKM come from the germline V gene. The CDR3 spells CASSPSLTSGRAIGETQYF. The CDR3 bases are TGTGCCAGCAGCCCCTCCCTGACTAGCGGGAGGGCCATCGGAGAGACCCAGTACTTC. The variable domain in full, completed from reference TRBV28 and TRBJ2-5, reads DVKVTQSSRYLVKRTGEKVFLECVQDMDHENMFWYRQDPGLGLRLIYFSYDVKMKEKGDIPEGYSVSREKKERFSLILESASTNQTSMYLCASSPSLTSGRAIGETQYFGPGTRLLVL.

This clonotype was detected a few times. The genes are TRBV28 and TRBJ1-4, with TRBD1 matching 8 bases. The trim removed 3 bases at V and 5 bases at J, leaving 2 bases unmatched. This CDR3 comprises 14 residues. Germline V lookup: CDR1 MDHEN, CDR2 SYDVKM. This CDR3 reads CASSFRTGNEKLFF. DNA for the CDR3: TGTGCCAGCAGTTTCAGGACAGGGAATGAAAAACTGTTTTTT.

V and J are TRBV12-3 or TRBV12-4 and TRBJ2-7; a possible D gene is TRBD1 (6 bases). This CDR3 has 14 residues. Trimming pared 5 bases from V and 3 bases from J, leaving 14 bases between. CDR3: CASSPHVGGYEQYF. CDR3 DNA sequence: TGTGCCAGCAGTCCACACGTAGGGGGCTACGAGCAGTACTTC.

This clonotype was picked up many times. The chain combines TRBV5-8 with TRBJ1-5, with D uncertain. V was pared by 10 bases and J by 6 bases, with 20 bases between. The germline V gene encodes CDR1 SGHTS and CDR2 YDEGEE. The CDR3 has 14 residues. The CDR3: CASPTGSRIQPQHF. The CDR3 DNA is TGTGCCTCTCCAACGGGGAGTAGGATTCAGCCCCAGCATTTT.

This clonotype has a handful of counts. CDR3 sequence reads: CASSVGASENNEQFF. Here the CDR3 DNA reads TGTGCCAGCAGCGTAGGGGCTAGCGAGAACAATGAGCAGTTCTTC. The gene calls are TRBV9 and TRBJ2-1; perhaps TRBD2 as D (6 bases). Trimming took off 0 bases at V and 5 bases at J, with 12 bases between the two ends. This CDR3 comprises 15 residues. Germline V gives CDR1 SGDLS, CDR2 YYNGEE.

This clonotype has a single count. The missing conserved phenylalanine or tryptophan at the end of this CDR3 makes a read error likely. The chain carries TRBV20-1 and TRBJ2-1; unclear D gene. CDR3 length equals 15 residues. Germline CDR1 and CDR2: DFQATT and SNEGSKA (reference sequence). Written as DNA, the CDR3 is TGCGGTGCTCTTACACAAGACCACCCCTACAATGAGCAGTTCTAC. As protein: CGALTQDHPYNEQFY.

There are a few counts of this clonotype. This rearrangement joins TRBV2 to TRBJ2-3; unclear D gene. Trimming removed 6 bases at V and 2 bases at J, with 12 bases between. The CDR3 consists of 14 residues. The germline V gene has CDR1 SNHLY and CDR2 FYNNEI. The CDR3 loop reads CASSPSTITDTQYF. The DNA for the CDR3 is TGTGCCAGCAGCCCTAGTACGATCACAGATACGCAGTATTTT.

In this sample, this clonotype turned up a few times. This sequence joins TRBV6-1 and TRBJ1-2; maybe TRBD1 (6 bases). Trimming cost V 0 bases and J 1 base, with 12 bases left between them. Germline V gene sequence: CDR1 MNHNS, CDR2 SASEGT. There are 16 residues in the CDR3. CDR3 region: CASSEAGAGRNYGYTF. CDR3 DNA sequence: TGTGCCAGCAGTGAAGCGGGGGCAGGGCGTAACTATGGCTACACCTTC.

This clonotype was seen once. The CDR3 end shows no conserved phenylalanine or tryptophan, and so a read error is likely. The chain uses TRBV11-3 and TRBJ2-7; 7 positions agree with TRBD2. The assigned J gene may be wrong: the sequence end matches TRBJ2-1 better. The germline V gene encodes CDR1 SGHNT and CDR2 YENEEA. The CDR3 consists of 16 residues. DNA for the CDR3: TGTGCCAGCAGCTTTCGGGCTAGCGGTGCCTCCTACGAGCAGTTCTTG. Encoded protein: CASSFRASGASYEQFL.

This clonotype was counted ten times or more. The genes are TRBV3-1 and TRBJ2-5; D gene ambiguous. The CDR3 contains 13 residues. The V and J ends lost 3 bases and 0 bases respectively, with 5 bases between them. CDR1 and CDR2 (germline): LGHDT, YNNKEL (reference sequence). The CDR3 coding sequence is TGTGCCAGCAGCCACCTAAACCAAGAGACCCAGTACTTC. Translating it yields CASSHLNQETQYF.

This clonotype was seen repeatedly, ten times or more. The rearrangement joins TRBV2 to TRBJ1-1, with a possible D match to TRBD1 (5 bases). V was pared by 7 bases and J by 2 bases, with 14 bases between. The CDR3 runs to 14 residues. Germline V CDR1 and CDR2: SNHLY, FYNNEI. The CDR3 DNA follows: TGTGCCAGCATTGATGGGGGGGAAAACACTGAAGCTTTCTTT. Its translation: CASIDGGENTEAFF.

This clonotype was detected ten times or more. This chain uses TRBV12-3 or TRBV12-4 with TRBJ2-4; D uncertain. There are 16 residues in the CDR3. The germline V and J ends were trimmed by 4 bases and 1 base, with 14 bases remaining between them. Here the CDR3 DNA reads TGTGCCAGCAGTTCTACGAATGAAGTGGCCAAAAACATTCAGTACTTC. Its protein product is CASSSTNEVAKNIQYF.

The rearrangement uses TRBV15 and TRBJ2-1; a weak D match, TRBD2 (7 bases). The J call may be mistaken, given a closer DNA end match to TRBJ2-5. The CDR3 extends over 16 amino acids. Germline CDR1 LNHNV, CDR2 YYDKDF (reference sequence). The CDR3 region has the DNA TGTGCCACCAGCAGAAGACAGGACAGAGCGGGGTTTACCCAGTACTTC. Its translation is CATSRRQDRAGFTQYF.